A single sample is the source of the 27 T cell receptor beta chains below, sequenced in a study of blood T cells in healthy people across ages. Combining a sample-barcoded 5' primer with a J-beta primer mix, a second PCR ran for 7 to 11 cycles. Each CDR3 protein is one row after TCRdb ran MiXCR on the 5' RACE reads. The sample lists approximately 800,000 distinct CDR3 sequences, approximately 59% occurring once. The material sequenced was blood. Source of these receptors: a man under 40 in good health.

This clonotype has a count of ten or more. V and J are TRBV28 and TRBJ1-6; 7 positions agree with TRBD1. The CDR3 length is 17 residues. Trimming removed 4 bases from V and 0 bases from J; junction bases left unmatched: 6. CDR1 is MDHEN and CDR2 is SYDVKM in the germline V gene. The CDR3 sequence: CASSSSGGGSYNSPLHF. For the CDR3, the DNA is TGTGCCAGCAGTTCCTCAGGGGGAGGCTCCTATAATTCACCCCTCCACTTT.

This chain connects TRBV9 to TRBJ2-3; 9 positions match TRBD2. The CDR3 is 18 amino acids. Germline V gene data show CDR1 as SGDLS and CDR2 as YYNGEE. V lost 0 bases to trimming and J lost 0 bases; unmatched junction nucleotides: 8. The CDR3 region has the DNA TGTGCCAGCAGCGTAGTTCCAGCGGGGGGACTAAGCACAGATACGCAGTATTTT. Amino acid sequence: CASSVVPAGGLSTDTQYF.

This chain joins TRBV7-9 and TRBJ1-2, with unresolved D. Germline loops: CDR1 SEHNR, CDR2 FQNEAQ (reference sequence). The length of the CDR3 is 16 residues. V was shortened by 2 bases and J by 3 bases, with 16 bases between the two germline ends. In DNA form, the CDR3 reads TGTGCCAGCAGCTTAATTACCATGAGACCGGACTATGGCTACACCTTC. This encodes CASSLITMRPDYGYTF.

The chain uses TRBV3-1 and TRBJ1-4, with D tentatively TRBD1 (6 bases). Germline-derived CDR1 and CDR2 are LGHDT and YNNKEL (reference sequence). The CDR3 spans 16 residues. Trimming took off 3 bases at V and 7 bases at J, with 18 bases between the two ends. Here the CDR3 DNA reads TGTGCCAGCAGCCATTCTCGAGGGGGGCGGGTTGAAAAACTGTTTTTT. It codes for CASSHSRGGRVEKLFF.

The J gene is TRBJ2-1, the V gene TRBV6-5; TRBD2 matches at 10 bases. From germline, CDR1 is MNHEY and CDR2 SVGAGI. The CDR3 runs 18 residues. Trimming cost V 0 bases and J 0 bases; bases outside gene matches: 5. The CDR3 reads CASSYSGLAPSSYNEQFF. The DNA for the CDR3 is TGTGCCAGCAGTTACTCGGGACTAGCGCCGAGCTCCTACAATGAGCAGTTCTTC.

In this sample, this clonotype turned up a few times. V usage is TRBV20-1 and J usage is TRBJ1-2, with 11 bases lining up with TRBD1. Trimming cost V 6 bases and J 4 bases; bases outside gene matches: 10. Per the germline V gene, CDR1 is DFQATT and CDR2 is SNEGSKA (reference sequence). This CDR3 has 15 residues. CDR3 sequence reads: CSALSDRGLGYGYTF. DNA for the CDR3: TGCAGTGCCCTTTCGGACAGGGGGCTTGGCTATGGCTACACCTTC.

V gene TRBV7-2 combines with J gene TRBJ2-3; 11 bases are shared with TRBD1. The germline CDR1 and CDR2 sequences are SGHTA and FQGNSA. The CDR3 sequence is 17 residues long. Unmatched junction bases numbered 8, after V lost 5 bases and J lost 1 base. CDR3 sequence reads: CASSRSRTGGGTDTQYF. In DNA, the CDR3 is TGTGCCAGCAGCCGAAGCCGGACAGGGGGCGGCACAGATACGCAGTATTTT.

For this clonotype: One end of the junction fails to match germline, which may point to a read error. The chain employs TRBV7-3 and TRBJ2-5; a possible D gene is TRBD1 (5 bases). The germline V gene has CDR1 SGHTA and CDR2 FQGTGA. The CDR3 is 15 residues long. The CDR3 sequence: CTSSLRKSREETQYF. The CDR3 nucleotides read TGTACCAGCAGCTTAAGAAAGTCCAGGGAAGAGACCCAGTACTTC.

The chain is built from TRBV18 and TRBJ2-7; weak D call: TRBD1 (6 bases). Trimming pared 5 bases from V and 2 bases from J, leaving 19 bases between. CDR1 is KGHSH and CDR2 is LQKENI in the germline V gene. This CDR3 spans 16 amino acids. As DNA, the CDR3 is TGTGCCAGCTCAAATTACGGGACAACGATTACCTACGAGCAGTACTTC. This gives the protein CASSNYGTTITYEQYF.

The V and J genes are TRBV6-5 and TRBJ1-6; the match to TRBD1 covers 7 bases. Germline V CDR1 and CDR2: MNHEY, SVGAGI. Unmatched junction bases numbered 11, after V lost 4 bases and J lost 8 bases. The length of the CDR3 is 16 residues. DNA for the CDR3: TGTGCCAGCAGTTTCCAAAGGGACAGACCTGATTCACCCCTCCACTTT. Amino acids: CASSFQRDRPDSPLHF.

V gene TRBV4-3 combines with J gene TRBJ1-6, with 7 bases identical to TRBD1. CDR1 and CDR2 (germline): LGHNA, YSLEER. The trim removed 4 bases at V and 7 bases at J, leaving 4 bases unmatched. The CDR3 has 14 amino acids. This CDR3 reads CASSRGRGNSPLHF. The CDR3 coding sequence is TGCGCCAGCAGCCGGGGCAGGGGGAATTCACCCCTCCACTTT.

The rearrangement uses TRBV29-1 and TRBJ2-7; no definite D call. The germline V and J ends were trimmed by 0 bases and 0 bases, with 9 bases remaining between them. There are 14 residues in the CDR3. Germline values: CDR1 SQVTM, CDR2 ANQGSEA. CDR3 in amino acids: CSVEDTEFSYEQYF. CDR3 nucleotide sequence: TGCAGCGTTGAAGACACGGAATTCTCCTACGAGCAGTACTTC.

The rearrangement joins TRBV5-5 to TRBJ1-1; TRBD1 matches at 12 bases. There are 13 residues in the CDR3. Trimming cost V 6 bases and J 6 bases; bases outside gene matches: 3. CDR1 and CDR2 (germline): SGHKS, YYEKEE (reference sequence). CDR3 in DNA: TGTGCCAGCACCGGGACAGGGGGCCCTGAAGCTTTCTTT. The encoded protein is CASTGTGGPEAFF.

This chain uses TRBV3-1 with TRBJ2-1; D unresolved. Germline V lookup: CDR1 LGHDT, CDR2 YNNKEL (reference sequence). V dropped 0 bases and J dropped 4 bases, with 13 bases sitting between them. The CDR3 contains 16 residues. CDR3 bases: TGTGCCAGCAGCCAAGATCCCCTCTACAGTTACAATGAGCAGTTCTTC. Protein product: CASSQDPLYSYNEQFF.

This clonotype appeared a few times. J is TRBJ2-3 and V is TRBV29-1, with 9 nucleotides matching TRBD2. V lost 6 bases and J lost 1; bases outside the gene matches: 11. Germline loops: CDR1 SQVTM, CDR2 ANQGSEA. The CDR3 runs 16 residues. The DNA for the CDR3 is TGCAGCGTGGCCGGGACTAGCTCTTGGGGCACAGATACGCAGTATTTT. Its translation is CSVAGTSSWGTDTQYF.

V is TRBV10-3 and J is TRBJ2-5, with D unresolved. V lost 2 bases to trimming and J lost 5 bases, with 12 bases between them. The CDR3 runs to 14 residues. The germline gives CDR1 ENHRY, CDR2 SYGVKD. The CDR3 loop is CAISEHLGEETQYF. CDR3 nucleotide sequence: TGTGCCATCAGTGAGCATCTGGGTGAGGAGACCCAGTACTTC.

This clonotype occurred once. The chain recombines TRBV14 with TRBJ1-1, with D hard to call. The V end lost 5 bases, the J end lost 7 bases, and 11 bases lay between the germline ends. Germline CDR1 is SGHDN and CDR2 is FVKESK. The CDR3 loop spans 12 amino acids. The CDR3 sequence: CASSELVGEAFF. The CDR3 nucleotides are TGTGCCAGCAGCGAATTAGTCGGTGAAGCTTTCTTT.

This chain links TRBV2 with TRBJ2-2; D not resolved. CDR1 is SNHLY, CDR2 FYNNEI, per germline. This CDR3 is 13 amino acids long. Trimming took 1 base from V and 6 from J, leaving 6 bases between them. CDR3: CASSEVGPGELFF. The DNA of the CDR3 is TGTGCCAGCAGTGAAGTAGGCCCCGGGGAGCTGTTTTTT.

This rearrangement joins TRBV5-5 to TRBJ2-1; 11 positions agree with TRBD2. This CDR3 spans 14 amino acids. Germline lookup yields CDR1 SGHKS and CDR2 YYEKEE (reference sequence). V shed 6 bases and J 8 bases; nucleotides not matched to a gene: 7. In DNA form, the CDR3 reads TGTGCCAGCAACTTAGCGGGGGGGCCGGATGAGCAGTTCTTC. Protein: CASNLAGGPDEQFF.

This clonotype has a count of ten or more. The genes are TRBV6-5 and TRBJ2-6; no clear D gene. Between the trimmed V and J ends, which lost 4 bases and 12 bases, there was a span of 10 bases. The CDR3 extends over 12 amino acids. Germline loops: CDR1 MNHEY, CDR2 SVGAGI. CDR3 in amino acids: CASSWKVGVLTF. The CDR3 nucleotides are TGTGCCAGCAGTTGGAAGGTTGGCGTCCTGACTTTC.

This clonotype was detected a few times. J is TRBJ2-7 and V is TRBV7-2, with a possible D match to TRBD2 (5 bases). The CDR3 runs to 14 residues. Trimming removed 4 bases at V and 2 bases at J, with 12 bases between. CDR1 is SGHTA and CDR2 is FQGNSA in the germline V gene. In nucleotides, the CDR3 is TGTGCCAGCAGCTCCTCGGGAACAGCCTACGAGCAGTACTTC. Amino acids: CASSSSGTAYEQYF.

This clonotype was observed a handful of times. This chain uses TRBV5-1 with TRBJ2-5, with D hard to call. Trimming took 5 bases from V and 4 from J, leaving 9 bases between them. CDR3 size: 12 residues. Germline CDR1 reads SGHRS; CDR2 reads YFSETQ. This chain's CDR3 is CASRRTSETQYF. The CDR3 nucleotides read TGCGCCAGCAGACGGACCTCAGAGACCCAGTACTTC.

This clonotype was observed a handful of times. This chain connects TRBV2 to TRBJ2-1, with D perhaps matching TRBD1 (6 bases). The CDR3 extends over 12 amino acids. CDR1 SNHLY and CDR2 FYNNEI come from the germline V gene. CDR3 region: CAGAAPYNEQFF. The CDR3 coding sequence is TGTGCGGGGGCAGCGCCTTACAATGAGCAGTTCTTC.

In its sample, this clonotype was seen once. V gene TRBV20-1 combines with J gene TRBJ2-7; unclear D gene. CDR3 size: 15 residues. V lost 0 bases and J 4 bases, leaving 16 bases between the germline ends. Germline CDR1 and CDR2: DFQATT and SNEGSKA (reference sequence). CDR3 loop: CSARDRAGLPYEQYF. The CDR3 DNA reads TGCAGTGCTAGAGATCGGGCTGGGCTCCCTTACGAGCAGTACTTC.

Here the CDR3 reads CSATGGPYEQFF. DNA of the CDR3: TGCAGCGCAACGGGGGGGCCCTATGAGCAGTTCTTC. The V and J genes are TRBV29-1 and TRBJ2-1, with 8 bases lining up with TRBD2. Trimming took 7 bases from V and 8 from J; bases not matched to a gene: 7. Germline assignment: CDR1 SQVTM and CDR2 ANQGSEA. The CDR3 has 12 amino acids.

Only one count was recorded for this clonotype. This chain links TRBV2 with TRBJ2-5; TRBD2 agrees at 12 bases. The J call is uncertain, as TRBJ2-7 better fits the DNA end. This CDR3 spans 15 amino acids. Germline V CDR1 and CDR2: SNHLY, FYNNEI. CDR3 nucleotides: TGTGCCAGCAGTGAACTAGCGGGGGGGTACTACGAGCAGTACTTC. Protein: CASSELAGGYYEQYF.

The chain carries TRBV20-1 and TRBJ2-1, with D perhaps TRBD1 or TRBD2 (5 bases each). Germline assignment: CDR1 DFQATT and CDR2 SNEGSKA (reference sequence). Trimming removed 6 bases from V and 1 base from J, with 10 bases in between. This CDR3 region has 13 residues. Here the CDR3 reads CSAKGPSYNEQFF. The CDR3 coding sequence is TGCAGTGCCAAGGGACCTTCCTACAATGAGCAGTTCTTC.